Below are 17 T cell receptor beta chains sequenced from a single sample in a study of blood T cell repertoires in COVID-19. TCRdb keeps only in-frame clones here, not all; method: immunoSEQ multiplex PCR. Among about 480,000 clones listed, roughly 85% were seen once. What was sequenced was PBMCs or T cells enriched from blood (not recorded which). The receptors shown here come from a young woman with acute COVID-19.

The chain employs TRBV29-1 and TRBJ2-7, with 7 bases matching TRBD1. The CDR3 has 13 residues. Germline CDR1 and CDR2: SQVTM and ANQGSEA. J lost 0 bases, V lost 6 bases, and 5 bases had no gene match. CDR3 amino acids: CSVDGQDSYEQYF. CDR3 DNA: TGCAGCGTGGATGGACAGGACTCCTACGAGCAGTACTTC.

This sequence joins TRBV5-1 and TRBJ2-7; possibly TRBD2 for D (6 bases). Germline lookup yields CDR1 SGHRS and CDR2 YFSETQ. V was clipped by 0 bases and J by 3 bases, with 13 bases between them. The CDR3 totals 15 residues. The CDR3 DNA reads TGCGCCAGCAGCTTGGATGGGGGGACCATCTACGAGCAGTACTTC. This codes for CASSLDGGTIYEQYF.

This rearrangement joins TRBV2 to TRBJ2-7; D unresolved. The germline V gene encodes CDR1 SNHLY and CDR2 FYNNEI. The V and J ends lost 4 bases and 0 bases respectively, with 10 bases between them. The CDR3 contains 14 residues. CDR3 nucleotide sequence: TGTGCCAGCAGTGGAGAGGCGAGCTCCTACGAGCAGTACTTC. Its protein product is CASSGEASSYEQYF.

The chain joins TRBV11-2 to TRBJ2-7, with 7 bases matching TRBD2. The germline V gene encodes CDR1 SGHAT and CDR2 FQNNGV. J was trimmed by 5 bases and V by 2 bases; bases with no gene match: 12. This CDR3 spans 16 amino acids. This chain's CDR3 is CASSLSIAGAINEQYF. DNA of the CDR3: TGTGCCAGCAGCTTATCGATTGCGGGAGCAATCAACGAGCAGTACTTC.

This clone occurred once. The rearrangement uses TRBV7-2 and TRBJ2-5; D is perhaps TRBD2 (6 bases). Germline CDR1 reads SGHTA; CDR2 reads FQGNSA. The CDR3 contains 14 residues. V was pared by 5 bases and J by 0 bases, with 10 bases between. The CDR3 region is CASSPRGNQETQYF. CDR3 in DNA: TGTGCCAGCAGCCCGCGCGGGAACCAAGAGACCCAGTACTTC.

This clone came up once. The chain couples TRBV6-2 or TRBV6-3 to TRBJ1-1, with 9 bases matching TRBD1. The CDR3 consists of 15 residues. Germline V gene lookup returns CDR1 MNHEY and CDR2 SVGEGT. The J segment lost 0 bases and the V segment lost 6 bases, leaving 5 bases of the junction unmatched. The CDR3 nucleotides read TGTGCCAGCAGCCTCAGGACAGGGGTGAACACTGAAGCTTTCTTT. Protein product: CASSLRTGVNTEAFF.

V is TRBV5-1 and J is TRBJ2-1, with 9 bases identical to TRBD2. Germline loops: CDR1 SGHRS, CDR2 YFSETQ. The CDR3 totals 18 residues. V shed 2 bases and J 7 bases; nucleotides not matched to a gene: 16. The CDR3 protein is CASSLGWRGGSSDNEQFF. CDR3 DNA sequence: TGCGCCAGCAGCTTAGGCTGGCGGGGGGGGTCGTCCGATAATGAGCAGTTCTTC.

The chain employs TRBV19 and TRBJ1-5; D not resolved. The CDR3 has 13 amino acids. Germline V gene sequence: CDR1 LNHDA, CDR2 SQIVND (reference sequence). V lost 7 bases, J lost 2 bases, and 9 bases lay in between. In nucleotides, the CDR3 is TGTGCCAGTACTGTCCAGGGCAATCAGCCCCAGCATTTT. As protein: CASTVQGNQPQHF. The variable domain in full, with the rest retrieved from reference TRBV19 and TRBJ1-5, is DGGITQSPKYLFRKEGQNVTLSCEQNLNHDAMYWYRQDPGQGLRLIYYSQIVNDFQKGDIAEGYSVSREKKESFPLTVTSAQKNPTAFYLCASTVQGNQPQHFGDGTRLSIL.

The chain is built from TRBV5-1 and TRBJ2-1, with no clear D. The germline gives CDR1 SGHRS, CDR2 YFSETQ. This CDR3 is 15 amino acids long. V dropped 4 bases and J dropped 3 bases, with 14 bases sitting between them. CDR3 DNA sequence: TGCGCCAGCAGCCAGGCCTATCCCCTCTACAATGAGCAGTTCTTC. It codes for CASSQAYPLYNEQFF.

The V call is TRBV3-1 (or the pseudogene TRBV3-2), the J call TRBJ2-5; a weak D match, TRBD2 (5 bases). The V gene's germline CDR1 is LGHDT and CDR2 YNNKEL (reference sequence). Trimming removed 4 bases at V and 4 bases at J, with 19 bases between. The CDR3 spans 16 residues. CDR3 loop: CASSPPTLRLSETQYF. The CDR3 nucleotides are TGTGCCAGCAGCCCCCCCACTCTGAGACTATCAGAGACCCAGTACTTC.

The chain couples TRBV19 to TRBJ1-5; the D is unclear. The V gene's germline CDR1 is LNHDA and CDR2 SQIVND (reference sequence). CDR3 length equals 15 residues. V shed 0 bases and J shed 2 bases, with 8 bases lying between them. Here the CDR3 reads CASSIDPSGNQPQHF. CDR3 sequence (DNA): TGTGCCAGTAGTATAGACCCGTCGGGCAATCAGCCCCAGCATTTT.

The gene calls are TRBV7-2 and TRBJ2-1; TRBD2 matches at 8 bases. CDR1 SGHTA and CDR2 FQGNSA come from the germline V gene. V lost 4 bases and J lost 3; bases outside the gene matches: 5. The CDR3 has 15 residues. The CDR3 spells CASSSLAGYYNEQFF. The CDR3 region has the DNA TGTGCCAGCAGCTCGTTAGCGGGGTACTACAATGAGCAGTTCTTC.

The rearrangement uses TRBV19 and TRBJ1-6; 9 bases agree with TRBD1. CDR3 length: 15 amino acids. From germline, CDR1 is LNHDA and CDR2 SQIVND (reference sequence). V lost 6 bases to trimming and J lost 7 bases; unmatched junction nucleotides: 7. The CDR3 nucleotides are TGTGCCAGTAGCCTAACCGGGACAGGGAATTCACCCCTCCACTTT. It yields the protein CASSLTGTGNSPLHF.

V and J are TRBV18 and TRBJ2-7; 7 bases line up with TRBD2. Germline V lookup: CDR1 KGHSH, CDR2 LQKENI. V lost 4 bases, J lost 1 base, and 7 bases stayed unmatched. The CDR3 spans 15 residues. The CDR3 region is CASSLIWGGSYEQYF. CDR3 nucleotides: TGTGCCAGCTCACTGATCTGGGGGGGGTCCTACGAGCAGTACTTC.

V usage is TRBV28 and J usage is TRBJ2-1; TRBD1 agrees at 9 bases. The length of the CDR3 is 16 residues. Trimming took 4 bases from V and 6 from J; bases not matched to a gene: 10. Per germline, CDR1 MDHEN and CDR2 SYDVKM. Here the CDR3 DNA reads TGTGCCAGCAGTTCTCCTACGGGACAGGGCTTCAATGAGCAGTTCTTC. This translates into CASSSPTGQGFNEQFF.

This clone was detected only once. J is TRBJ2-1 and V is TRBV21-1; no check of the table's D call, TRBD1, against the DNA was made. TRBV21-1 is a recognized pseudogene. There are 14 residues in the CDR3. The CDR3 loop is CASSTGQTYNEQFF. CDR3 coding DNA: TGTGCCAGCAGCACTGGACAGACCTACAATGAGCAGTTCTTC.

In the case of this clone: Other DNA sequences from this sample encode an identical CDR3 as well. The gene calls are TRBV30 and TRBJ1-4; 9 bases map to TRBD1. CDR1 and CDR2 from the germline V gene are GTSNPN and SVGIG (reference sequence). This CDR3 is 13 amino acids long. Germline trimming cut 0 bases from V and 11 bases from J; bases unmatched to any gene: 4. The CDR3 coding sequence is TGTGCCTGGAGTGTACAGGGGGCGGAGAAACTGTTTTTT. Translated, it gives CAWSVQGAEKLFF.